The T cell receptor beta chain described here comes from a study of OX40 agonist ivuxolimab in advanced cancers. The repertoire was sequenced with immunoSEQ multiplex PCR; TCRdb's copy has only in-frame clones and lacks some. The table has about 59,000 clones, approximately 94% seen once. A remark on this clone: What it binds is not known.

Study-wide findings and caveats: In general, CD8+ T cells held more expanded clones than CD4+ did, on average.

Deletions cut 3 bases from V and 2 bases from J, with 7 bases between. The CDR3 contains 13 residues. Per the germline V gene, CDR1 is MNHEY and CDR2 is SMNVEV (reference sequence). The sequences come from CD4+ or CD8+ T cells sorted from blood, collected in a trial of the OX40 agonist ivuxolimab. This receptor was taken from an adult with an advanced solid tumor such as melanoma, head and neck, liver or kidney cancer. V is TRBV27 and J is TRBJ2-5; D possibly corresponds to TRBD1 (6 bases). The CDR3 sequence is CASSFRGQETQYF. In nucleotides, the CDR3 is TGTGCCAGCAGTTTTAGGGGGCAAGAGACCCAGTACTTC.